A single sample gave rise to the 2 T cell receptor beta chains below, sequenced in a study of neoadjuvant anti-PD-1 for oral cavity cancer. Time point specified: after neoadjuvant nivolumab, at surgical resection. The protocol was immunoSEQ multiplex PCR, while the TCRdb copy is restricted to in-frame clones and leaves out a portion. The data hold 10,000 to 15,000 clones, with 60% to 85% observed a single time. The sample was PBMCs, taken after nivolumab (anti-PD-1) treatment. Receptors were obtained from a person aged 35-79 years with oral cavity squamous cell carcinoma.

This chain's CDR3 is CASSLGLGENYF. The CDR3, as DNA: TGTGCCAGCAGCCTGGGGTTGGGCGAAAACTACTTC. The chain employs TRBV28 and TRBJ2-7, with D uncertain. This CDR3 contains 12 residues. V gave up 6 bases and J gave up 13 bases, with 19 bases separating them. Germline V gives CDR1 MDHEN, CDR2 SYDVKM. Drawing the rest from reference TRBV28 and TRBJ2-7, the complete variable domain is DVKVTQSSRYLVKRTGEKVFLECVQDMDHENMFWYRQDPGLGLRLIYFSYDVKMKEKGDIPEGYSVSREKKERFSLILESASTNQTSMYLCASSLGLGENYFGPGTRLTVT.

This chain uses TRBV7-6 with TRBJ1-1; D is unresolved. The CDR3 has 14 residues. V gave up 5 bases and J gave up 0 bases, with 10 bases separating them. Per germline, CDR1 SGHVS and CDR2 FNYEAQ. The CDR3: CASSPKSVNTEAFF. The CDR3 coding sequence is TGTGCCAGCAGCCCCAAAAGTGTGAACACTGAAGCTTTCTTT.